These 12 T cell receptor beta chains came from one sample sequenced in a study of T cells in localized non-small cell lung cancer. Libraries were prepared by immunoSEQ multiplex PCR; TCRdb keeps only in-frame clonotypes and omits some of them. The sample contains about 78,000 clones, 84% of which appear only once. Here the sequenced sample was peripheral blood, taken before any cancer treatment. These receptor sequences come from a man between 40 and 70 years old with stage I lung adenocarcinoma.

J is TRBJ1-2 and V is TRBV6-1, with D unclear. The CDR3 contains 12 residues. The germline V gene encodes CDR1 MNHNS and CDR2 SASEGT. The CDR3 sequence is CADHHRGYGYTF. CDR3 nucleotides: TGTGCAGACCATCACCGCGGCTATGGCTACACCTTC.

The chain links TRBV30 to TRBJ2-5; the D gene is possibly TRBD2 (6 bases). Germline lookup yields CDR1 GTSNPN and CDR2 SVGIG (reference sequence). V lost 7 bases to trimming and J lost 1 base, with 16 bases between them. The CDR3 is made up of 14 amino acids. CDR3 bases: TGTGCCTCGGATGCGGGGACTGCCCAAGAGACCCAGTACTTC. It encodes CASDAGTAQETQYF. The full variable domain, completed using reference TRBV30 and TRBJ2-5, is SQTIHQWPATLVQPVGSPLSLECTVEGTSNPNLYWYRQAAGRGLQLLFYSVGIGQISSEVPQNLSASRPQDRQFILSSKKLLLSDSGFYLCASDAGTAQETQYFGPGTRLLVL.

This chain connects TRBV9 to TRBJ1-1; D is perhaps TRBD1 (5 bases). In germline, CDR1 is SGDLS, CDR2 YYNGEE. V lost 2 bases and J lost 3, with 11 bases in between. The CDR3 spans 14 residues. The CDR3 DNA sequence: TGTGCCAGCAGCGTCACAGGCCTGGACACTGAAGCTTTCTTT. Protein: CASSVTGLDTEAFF.

The V call is TRBV18, the J call TRBJ2-4; D is undetermined. Germline V gene data show CDR1 as KGHSH and CDR2 as LQKENI. The CDR3 covers 15 residues. The germline V and J ends were trimmed by 0 bases and 5 bases, with 11 bases remaining between them. The CDR3 DNA follows: TGTGCCAGCTCACCACCGTTACCTTTGGAAAACATTCAGTACTTC. Protein: CASSPPLPLENIQYF.

This chain joins TRBV6-6 and TRBJ1-1; D might be TRBD1 (5 bases). Germline CDR1 MNHNY, CDR2 SVGAGI (reference sequence). CDR3 size: 11 residues. CDR3 loop: CVGRGWRDAFF. Here the CDR3 DNA reads TGTGTGGGGAGGGGATGGCGAGACGCTTTCTTT.

The J gene is TRBJ2-7, the V gene TRBV7-9; 8 bases map to TRBD2. J was trimmed by 5 bases and V by 5 bases; bases with no gene match: 11. The germline V gene has CDR1 SEHNR and CDR2 FQNEAQ (reference sequence). CDR3 length: 15 amino acids. As DNA, the CDR3 is TGTGCCAGCAGCGCACTCGGGAGGGCCACAGACGAGCAGTACTTC. It specifies CASSALGRATDEQYF.

V usage is TRBV5-1 and J usage is TRBJ2-7; D perhaps matches TRBD1 (6 bases). The length of the CDR3 is 12 residues. Per germline, CDR1 SGHRS and CDR2 YFSETQ. V lost 5 bases, J lost 5 bases, and 11 bases lay in between. CDR3 DNA sequence: TGCGCCAGCAGACAGGGTGACAACGAGCAGTACTTC. The encoded protein is CASRQGDNEQYF.

V gene TRBV7-2 combines with J gene TRBJ2-3; D is unclear. Germline V lookup: CDR1 SGHTA, CDR2 FQGNSA. The CDR3 consists of 16 residues. V lost 1 base and J lost 1, with 12 bases in between. Here the CDR3 DNA reads TGTGCCAGCAGCTTAGTCCGTAAAGCCCGCACAGATACGCAGTATTTT. This translates into CASSLVRKARTDTQYF. Combining the CDR3 with reference TRBV7-2 and TRBJ2-3 gives the whole variable domain GAGVSQSPSNKVTEKGKDVELRCDPISGHTALYWYRQSLGQGLEFLIYFQGNSAPDKSGLPSDRFSAERTGGSVSTLTIQRTQQEDSAVYLCASSLVRKARTDTQYFGPGTRLTVL.

This clone was detected only a few times. J is TRBJ2-5 and V is TRBV19; TRBD2 might be the D (7 bases). Between the trimmed V and J ends, which lost 8 bases and 5 bases, there was a span of 15 bases. There are 13 residues in the CDR3. The V gene's germline CDR1 is LNHDA and CDR2 SQIVND (reference sequence). CDR3 in amino acids: CASGTGGRETQYF. In DNA, the CDR3 is TGTGCCAGTGGAACGGGGGGCCGGGAGACCCAGTACTTC.

V is TRBV5-1 and J is TRBJ2-7; possible D gene TRBD1, 5 bases. The length of the CDR3 is 13 residues. V gave up 1 base and J gave up 5 bases, with 10 bases separating them. Germline loops: CDR1 SGHRS, CDR2 YFSETQ. The DNA for the CDR3 is TGCGCCAGCAGCTTGCAGGGTGATAACGAGCAGTACTTC. It codes for CASSLQGDNEQYF.

This clone has just one count. The rearrangement links TRBV5-1 to TRBJ2-5; D might be TRBD1 (6 bases). Germline V gene data show CDR1 as SGHRS and CDR2 as YFSETQ. The CDR3 covers 16 residues. Trimming removed 6 bases from V and 4 bases from J, with 22 bases in between. In DNA form, the CDR3 reads TGCGCCAGCATGGGGTCAGGGCCGGTGGGGGCAGAGACCCAGTACTTC. Amino acid sequence: CASMGSGPVGAETQYF.

V usage is TRBV30 and J usage is TRBJ2-1; 9 bases agree with TRBD2. Trimming took 5 bases from V and 9 from J; bases not matched to a gene: 8. CDR1 is GTSNPN and CDR2 is SVGIG in the germline V gene (reference sequence). The CDR3 runs to 13 residues. CDR3 nucleotides: TGTGCCTGGGTGGTAGCGGGGGAGACTGAGCAGTTCTTC. Its protein is CAWVVAGETEQFF.